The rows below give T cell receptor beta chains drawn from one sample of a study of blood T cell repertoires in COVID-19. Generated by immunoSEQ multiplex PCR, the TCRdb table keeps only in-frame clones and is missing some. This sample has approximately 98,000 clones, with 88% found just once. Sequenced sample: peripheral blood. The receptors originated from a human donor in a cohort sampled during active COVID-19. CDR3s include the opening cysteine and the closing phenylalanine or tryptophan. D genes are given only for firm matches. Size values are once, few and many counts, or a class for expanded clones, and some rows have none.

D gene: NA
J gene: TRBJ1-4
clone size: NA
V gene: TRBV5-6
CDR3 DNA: TGTGCCAGCAGCTTGGGACAGGCTAGGCTACCTAATGAAAAACTGTTTTTT
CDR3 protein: CASSLGQARLPNEKLFF

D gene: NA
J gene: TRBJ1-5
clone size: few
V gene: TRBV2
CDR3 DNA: TGTGCCAGCACAACCAGATACAATCAGCCCCAGCATTTT
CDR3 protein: CASTTRYNQPQHF

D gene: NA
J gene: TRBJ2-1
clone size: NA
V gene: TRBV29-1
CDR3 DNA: TGCAGCGTTCTCACCGTCGGGACAAACAATGAGCAGTTCTTC
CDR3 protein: CSVLTVGTNNEQFF

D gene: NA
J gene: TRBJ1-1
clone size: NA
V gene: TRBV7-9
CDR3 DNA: TGTGCCAGCAGGGACAGTTTCACTGAAGCTTTCTTT
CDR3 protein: CASRDSFTEAFF

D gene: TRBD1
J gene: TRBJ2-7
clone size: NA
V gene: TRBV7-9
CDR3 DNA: TGTGCCAGCAGCTTGGGGACAGGGACCGAGCAGTACTTC
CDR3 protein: CASSLGTGTEQYF

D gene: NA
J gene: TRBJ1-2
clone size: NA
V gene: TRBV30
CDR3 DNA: TGTGCCTGGAGTGTATCACCGGGAGGGTATGGCTACACCTTC
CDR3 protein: CAWSVSPGGYGYTF

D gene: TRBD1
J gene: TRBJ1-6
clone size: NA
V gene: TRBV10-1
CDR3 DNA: TGCGCCAGCAGTCCCGACAGGGGCTCACCCCTCCACTTT
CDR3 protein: CASSPDRGSPLHF

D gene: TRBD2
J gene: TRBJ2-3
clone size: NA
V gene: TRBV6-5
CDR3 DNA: TGTGCCAGCAGTTACTCGAGCAGCGGGGGAGCAGATACGCAGTATTTT
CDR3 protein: CASSYSSSGGADTQYF

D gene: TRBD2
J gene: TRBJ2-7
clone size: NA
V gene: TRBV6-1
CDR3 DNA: TGTGCCAGCAGTGAAGCTCCGACTAGCGGGGGGTTGACCTACGAGCAGTACTTC
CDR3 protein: CASSEAPTSGGLTYEQYF

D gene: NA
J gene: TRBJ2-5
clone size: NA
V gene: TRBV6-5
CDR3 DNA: TGTGCCAGCAATTCTGGCGGGCCTCCCGGGGAGACCCAGTACTTC
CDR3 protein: CASNSGGPPGETQYF

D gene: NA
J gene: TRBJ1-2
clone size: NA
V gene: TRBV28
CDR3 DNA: TGTGCCAGCAGTTTAGATAGCTATGGCTACACCTTC
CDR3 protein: CASSLDSYGYTF

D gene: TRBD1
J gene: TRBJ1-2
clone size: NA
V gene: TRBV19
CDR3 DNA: TGTGCCAGTGGGACAGTAAACTATGGCTACACCTTC
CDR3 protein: CASGTVNYGYTF

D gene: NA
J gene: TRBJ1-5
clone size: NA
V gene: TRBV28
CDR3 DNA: TGTGCCAGCAGTTTAGGCGGGGGAGGGCAGCCCCAGCATTTT
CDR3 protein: CASSLGGGGQPQHF

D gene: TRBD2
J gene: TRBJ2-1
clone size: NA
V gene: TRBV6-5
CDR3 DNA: TGTGCCAGCAGTTACGATAGACTGGGGAGGGGTGAGCAGTTCTTC
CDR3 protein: CASSYDRLGRGEQFF

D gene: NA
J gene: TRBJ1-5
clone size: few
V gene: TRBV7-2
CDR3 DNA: TGTGCCAGCAGCTTAGCCGGGACTAATAATCAGCCCCAGCATTTT
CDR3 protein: CASSLAGTNNQPQHF

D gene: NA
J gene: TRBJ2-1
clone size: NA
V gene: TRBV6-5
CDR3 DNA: TGTGCCAGCAAAATAGCGGTTAGCTCCTACAATGAGCAGTTCTTC
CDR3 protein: CASKIAVSSYNEQFF

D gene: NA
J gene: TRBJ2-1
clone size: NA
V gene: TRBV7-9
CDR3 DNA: TGTGCCAGCAGCAACCAGGTGGCGTTTGAGCAGTTCTTC
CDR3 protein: CASSNQVAFEQFF

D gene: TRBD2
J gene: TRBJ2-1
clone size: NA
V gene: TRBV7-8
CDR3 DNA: TGTGCCAGCAGCTTTGGGCTAGCGGGAGGGGGCGATGAGCAGTTCTTC
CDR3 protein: CASSFGLAGGGDEQFF

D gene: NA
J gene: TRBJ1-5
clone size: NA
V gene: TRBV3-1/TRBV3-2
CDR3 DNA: TGTGCCAGCAGCCCCGGCAGGTTAGGCAATCAGCCCCAGCATTTT
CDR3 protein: CASSPGRLGNQPQHF

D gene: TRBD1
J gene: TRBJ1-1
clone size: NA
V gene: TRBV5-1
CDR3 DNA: TGCGCCAGCAGCATAGGACAGGGCACTGAAGCTTTCTTT
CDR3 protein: CASSIGQGTEAFF

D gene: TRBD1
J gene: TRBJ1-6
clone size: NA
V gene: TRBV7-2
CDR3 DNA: TGTGCCAGCAGCCCTGATCCCCTTTTGACAGGGGGCGAATCACCCCTCCACTTT
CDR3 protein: CASSPDPLLTGGESPLHF

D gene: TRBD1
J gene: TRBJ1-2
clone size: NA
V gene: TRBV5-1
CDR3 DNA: TGCGCCAGCAGCACCGGGACAGGGGCTTATGGCTACACCTTC
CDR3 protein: CASSTGTGAYGYTF

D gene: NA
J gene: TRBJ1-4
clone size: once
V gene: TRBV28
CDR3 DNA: TGTGCCAGCAGTTTTCCCGGGATCGCTGGTGGCCCCCACTCGGTGTTTTTT
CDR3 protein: CASSFPGIAGGPHSVFF

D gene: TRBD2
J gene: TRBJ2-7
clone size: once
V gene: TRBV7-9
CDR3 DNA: TGTGCCAGCAGTCTACTAGCGGGAGGCCCCTACGAGCAGTACTTC
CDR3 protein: CASSLLAGGPYEQYF

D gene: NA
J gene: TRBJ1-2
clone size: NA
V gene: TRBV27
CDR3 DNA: TGTGCCAGCAGTTCCTCAGGGGTCTATGGCTACACCTTC
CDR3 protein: CASSSSGVYGYTF

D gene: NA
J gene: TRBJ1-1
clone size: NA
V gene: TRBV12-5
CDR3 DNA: TGTGCTAGTGGTTTGATCCCCCCGACTGAAGCTTTCTTT
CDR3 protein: CASGLIPPTEAFF

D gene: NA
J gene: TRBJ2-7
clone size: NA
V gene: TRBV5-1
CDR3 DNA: TGCGCCAGCAGCTTTGTTTCTGGGTTAGCGAGTACGACCGCCTTCTCCTACGAGCAGTACTTC
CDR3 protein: CASSFVSGLASTTAFSYEQYF

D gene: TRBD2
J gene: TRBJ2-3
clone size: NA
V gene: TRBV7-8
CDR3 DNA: TGTGCCAGCAGCTTCGCTAGCGGAACTAGCACAGATACGCAGTATTTT
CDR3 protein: CASSFASGTSTDTQYF

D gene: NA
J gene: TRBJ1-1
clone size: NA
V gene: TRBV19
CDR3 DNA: TGTGCCAGTAGTATAGCGAAGGCCAGGGCAAACACTGAAGCTTTCTTT
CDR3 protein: CASSIAKARANTEAFF

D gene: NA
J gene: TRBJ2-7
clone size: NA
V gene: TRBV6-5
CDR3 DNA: TGTGCCAGCAGTTACTCGAATTCTCGGGCCTACGAGCAGTACTTC
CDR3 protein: CASSYSNSRAYEQYF

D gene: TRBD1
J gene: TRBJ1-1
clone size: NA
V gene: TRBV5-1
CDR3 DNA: TGCGCCAGCACCCCCTTGGCAGGGGGGAACACTGAAGCTTTCTTT
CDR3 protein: CASTPLAGGNTEAFF

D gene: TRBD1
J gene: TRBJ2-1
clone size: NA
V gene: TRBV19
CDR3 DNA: TGTGCCAGTAGGGACTCGACAGGGAAAGCTTTCAATGAGCAGTTCTTC
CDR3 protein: CASRDSTGKAFNEQFF

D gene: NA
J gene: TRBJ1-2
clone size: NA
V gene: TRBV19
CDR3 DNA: TGTGCCAGTAAGGGGGGACTAGACTACACCTTC
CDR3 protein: CASKGGLDYTF

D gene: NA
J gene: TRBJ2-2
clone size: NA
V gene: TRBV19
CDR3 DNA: TGTGCCAGTAGTAGCCCCTCTCGGACCGGGGAGCTGTTTTTT
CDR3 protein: CASSSPSRTGELFF

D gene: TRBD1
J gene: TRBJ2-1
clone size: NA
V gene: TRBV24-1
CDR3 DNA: TGTGCCACCAGTCAGGGGGCCGGTGAGCAGTTCTTC
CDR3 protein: CATSQGAGEQFF

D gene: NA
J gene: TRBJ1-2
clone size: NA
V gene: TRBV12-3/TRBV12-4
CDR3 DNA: TGTGCCAGCAGCTTCGACACAAACTATGGCTACACCTTC
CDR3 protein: CASSFDTNYGYTF

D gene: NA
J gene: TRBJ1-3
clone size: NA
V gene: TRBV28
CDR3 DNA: TGTGCCAGCAGTGAGGCTGGAAACACCATATATTTT
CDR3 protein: CASSEAGNTIYF

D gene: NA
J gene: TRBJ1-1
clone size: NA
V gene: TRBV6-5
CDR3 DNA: TGTGCCAGCAGTTACTCACCAGGGATGACTGAAGCTTTCTTT
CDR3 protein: CASSYSPGMTEAFF

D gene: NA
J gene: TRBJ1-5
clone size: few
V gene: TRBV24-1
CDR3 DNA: TGTGCCACCAGTGACGGGGGACGGCCCAATCAGCCCCAGCATTTT
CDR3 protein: CATSDGGRPNQPQHF

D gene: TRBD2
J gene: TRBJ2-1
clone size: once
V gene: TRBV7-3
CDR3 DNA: TGTGCCAGCAGCTTAGCGGGGGGAAACCTGGGGAATGAGCAGTTCTTC
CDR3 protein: CASSLAGGNLGNEQFF

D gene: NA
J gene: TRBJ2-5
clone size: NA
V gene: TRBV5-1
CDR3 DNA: TGCGCCAGCAGGTTGACAGAAAAGACCCAGTACTTC
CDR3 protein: CASRLTEKTQYF

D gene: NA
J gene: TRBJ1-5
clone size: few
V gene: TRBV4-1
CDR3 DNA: TGCGCCAGCAGCCTTTATAGCAATCAGCCCCAGCATTTT
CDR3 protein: CASSLYSNQPQHF

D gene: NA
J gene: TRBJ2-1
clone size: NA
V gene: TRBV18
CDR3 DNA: TGTGCCAGCTCACCACTCGGACAGAACGACAATGAGCAGTTCTTC
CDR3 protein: CASSPLGQNDNEQFF

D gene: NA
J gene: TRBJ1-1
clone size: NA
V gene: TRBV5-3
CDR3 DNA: TGTGCCAGAAGCTTGGAGGGCAGGGGGAACACTGAAGCTTTCTTT
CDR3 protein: CARSLEGRGNTEAFF

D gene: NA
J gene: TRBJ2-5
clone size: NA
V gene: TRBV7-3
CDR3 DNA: TGTGCCAGCAGCTTAACGGGGCCTCAAGGGGTAGAGACCCAGTACTTC
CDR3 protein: CASSLTGPQGVETQYF

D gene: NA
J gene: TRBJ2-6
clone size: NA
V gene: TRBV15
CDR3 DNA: TGTGCCACCACCACAGGGCAAGGGGCCAACGTCCTGACTTTC
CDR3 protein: CATTTGQGANVLTF

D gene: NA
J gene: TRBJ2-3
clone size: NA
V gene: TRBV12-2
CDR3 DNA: TGTGCAAGTCGCTCAAAGGGACTAGCGGGAGCCCCCACAGATACGCAGTATTTT
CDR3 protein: CASRSKGLAGAPTDTQYF

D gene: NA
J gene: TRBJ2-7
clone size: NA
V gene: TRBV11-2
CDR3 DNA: TGTGCCAGCAGCTTATCTCCCCTACCCTACGAGCAGTACTTC
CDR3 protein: CASSLSPLPYEQYF

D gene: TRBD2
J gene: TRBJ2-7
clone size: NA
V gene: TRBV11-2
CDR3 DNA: TGTGCCAGCAGCTTCGAGGGAACGGGAGGAGTGGTCGAGCAGTACTTC
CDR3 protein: CASSFEGTGGVVEQYF

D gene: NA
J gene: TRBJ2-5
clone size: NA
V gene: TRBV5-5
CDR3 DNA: TGTGCCAGCAGCTTGGGCATGGGGGGTAAGAGGGAGACCCAGTACTTC
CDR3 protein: CASSLGMGGKRETQYF

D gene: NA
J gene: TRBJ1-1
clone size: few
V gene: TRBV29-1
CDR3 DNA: TGCAGCGTTCCGGGGTCGGGGAACACTGAAGCTTTCTTT
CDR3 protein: CSVPGSGNTEAFF

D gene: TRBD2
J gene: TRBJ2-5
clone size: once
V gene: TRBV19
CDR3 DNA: TGTGCCAGTGATCGGGGTACTAGCGGACAAGAGACCCAGTACTTC
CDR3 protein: CASDRGTSGQETQYF

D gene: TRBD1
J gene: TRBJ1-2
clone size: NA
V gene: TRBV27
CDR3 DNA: TGTGCCAGCAGTTCACCCGGACAGGGGGCAGGTGGCTACACCTTC
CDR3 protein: CASSSPGQGAGGYTF

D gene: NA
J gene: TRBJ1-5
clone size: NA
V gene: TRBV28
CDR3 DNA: TGTGCCAGCAGTTGGGGGGGGATTAGCAATCAGCCCCAGCATTTT
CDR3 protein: CASSWGGISNQPQHF